This T cell receptor beta chain was observed in a study of cytomegalovirus exposure and HLA in healthy donors (dated by TCRdb to 2015 to 2018). Regarding the complete study: According to an earlier analysis of a few hundred of the donors, some 180 million T cells yielded 90 million to 140 million unique TCR beta sequences and approximately 280 Gb of sequence data. Roughly 300 gigabases of sequencing data and around 90 million unique TCR sequences made up an early release that covered approximately 700 HLA-typed donors. The genetic ancestry cluster associated with self-reported Caucasian donors included 81% of the roughly 400 genotyped donors. The study was designed to test whether signatures of past pathogen exposure could be identified by cataloging public T cell receptors. The study used immunosequencing to profile the T cell repertoires of 600 to 850 subjects and linked those repertoires to cytomegalovirus serostatus. Besides the first cohort of 550 to 750 subjects, a separate validation cohort made up of 120 different subjects was used. High-throughput TCR immunosequencing, statistical association of individual TCRs with disease status, and machine learning were combined to predict cytomegalovirus infection status. To study patterns of TCR occurrence, a later analysis re-analyzed previously published TCR beta repertoires from 500 to 850 donors and added high-resolution HLA genotyping. Rather than drawing on any new phenotypic data, the later analysis identified candidate immune exposures from TCR beta sequences and the way those sequences occurred across donors. An earlier analysis of around 640 of the donors used high-throughput TCR beta sequencing to judge whether each TCR beta V gene segment behaved as functional or pseudogenic. Donor age, sex, ethnicity and CMV serostatus were compiled alongside the repertoire data. In a later genetic analysis, genome-wide SNP genotypes for about three fifths of the roughly 670 donors were used, and that subset was treated as a discovery cohort. All discovery cohort repertoires had been generated on a single sequencing platform. Class I and class II HLA loci were covered by the typing at four-digit resolution. The number of typed donors differed by locus: about 629-640 for A, B, C, DRB1 and DQB1; some 500 for DQA1; approximately 600 for DPA1; and some 470 for DPB1. Because of strong linkage in the cohort, a few DR-DQ haplotypes were treated as single units for association and clustering. Among some 400 genotyped donors of the cohort, an average of approximately 220,000 unique TCR beta nucleotide sequences was sequenced per donor, of which 15% to 20% were non-productive.

What the authors observed across the whole study: The only immune exposure information available for the cohort was CMV serostatus. According to a later analysis, parvovirus B19, influenza, CMV and Epstein-Barr virus appeared linked to several top co-occurrence clusters. The classifier was reported to diagnose cytomegalovirus status with high specificity and sensitivity in both the original cohort and the validation cohort. The study listed 150 to 200 TCR beta chains as associated with cytomegalovirus. According to the authors, the approach could potentially be generalized to other disease states and immunological phenotypes. Because counts were too low, more than 15 rarely observed V segments, including chromosome 9 orphons, were excluded from the earlier analysis of under 650 of the donors. Because HLA typing was missing for some donors at each locus, association tests included only the typed subset. According to a later genetic analysis, donors in an Asian-associated ancestry cluster had fewer N-insertions in productive TCRs than the roughly 700-donor mean. Sequencing depth was assumed to be roughly uniform across donors in the presence/absence analyses, though that assumption may not hold. V-gene and J-gene trimming of TCR beta chains was associated with a missense DCLRE1C variant in a later genetic analysis, and the association was replicated in an independent cohort. In vitro tests confirmed that a few of the cytomegalovirus-associated TCR beta chains recognize cytomegalovirus antigens. A cluster of highly shared sequence variants was judged likely to be a technical artifact of the sequencing pipeline. A further reported finding was that TCR beta sequences accurately predicted the HLA-A and HLA-B alleles for most subjects in the first cohort. Only TCR beta chains were sequenced in this cohort, and the absence of alpha or paired-chain data limited detectable features. Most CMV-associated TCR beta chains appeared to be HLA-restricted in a later analysis, and the HLA associations seemed to be driven largely by CMV exposure. Compared with equally common non-associated chains, HLA-associated TCR beta chains in a later analysis were more clonally expanded and had lower generation probabilities. Because the 87-base-pair reads could not distinguish some IMGT-functional V segments, including TRBV6-2 and TRBV6-3, those segments were excluded. When HLA alleles, especially DR and DQ, strongly co-occurred, TCR associations were difficult to assign to individual alleles. In a later analysis, 16,951 TCR beta sequences were associated with specific HLA alleles at a false discovery rate of 0.05. In a later analysis, TCR association rates were found to vary across HLA loci, with the most associated TCRs seen for DRB1 alleles and the fewest for HLA-C alleles. Most TCR sequences were observed very rarely across donors, whereas some public TCRs were present in many individuals. Linkage disequilibrium might explain the correlated functional status among segregating V segments, but an unknown experimental factor could not be excluded. In an earlier analysis of about 600 of the donors, most TCR beta V segments appeared in productive rearrangements about 87% or about 30% of the time, broadly matching IMGT annotations.

Libraries were prepared through the immunoSEQ multiplex PCR assay. A mixture of 60 forward primers for TCR Vbeta segments and 13 reverse primers for TCR Jbeta segments was used in the multiplex PCR. The CDR3 region of rearranged TCR beta genes was amplified from genomic DNA with a multiplex PCR assay. On the Illumina HiSeq System, the amplified TCR beta libraries were sequenced as 87-base-pair reads. In the authors' own workflow: Across the 600 to 700 repertoires, a later analysis counted some 80 million unique TCR beta chains, 9.5 million to 12 million of which were shared by at least two donors. Raw reads were error-corrected and collapsed into unique sequences by a nearest-neighbor algorithm in which closely related sequences were merged to remove PCR and sequencing errors. V, D and J gene segments were assigned by aligning CDR3 sequences to IMGT reference sequences. Each retained sequence needed at least a six-nucleotide match to both a V gene segment and a J gene segment. Rearrangements were called productive when the CDR3 lacked stop codons and stayed in frame with V and J; all others were non-productive. Following IMGT convention, CDR3 was defined as the stretch from the second conserved V-encoded cysteine up to the conserved J-encoded phenylalanine. The earlier analysis of roughly 590 of the donors excluded any sequence lacking an unambiguous match to a single V gene segment. In an earlier analysis of a few hundred of the donors, a V segment was called functional when productive rearrangements were above 56.7%, and segregating when the standard deviation between donors exceeded 5%. A statistical classification framework was built to diagnose cytomegalovirus status from the catalog of TCR beta chain sequences. In a later analysis, V and J genes were assigned by comparing TCR nucleotide sequences against IMGT/GENE-DB human TR gene sequences. The TCRdist pipeline was used in a later analysis to assign CDR3 sequences and most-parsimonious VDJ recombination scenarios. In a later analysis, each TCR beta chain was defined by its CDR3 amino acid sequence together with its V-gene family, and reads lacking a unique V-gene family were excluded. In a later analysis, 450 to 600 highly shared, low-generation-probability nucleotide sequences were removed to address suspected cross-contamination and a sequencing artifact. A later analysis calculated a clonal expansion index for each public chain from normalized within-repertoire ranks of inferred template counts. In a later analysis, generation probabilities were computed with a VDJ recombination model fitted to out-of-frame rearrangements, and the resulting probabilities were checked against IGoR. In a later analysis, TCR-TCR, TCR-HLA and TCR-CMV co-occurrence was scored with hypergeometric tests, and a repertoire-size bias correction was applied to TCR pairs. In a later analysis, false discovery rates were estimated by permuting HLA or CMV assignments 20 times. In a later analysis, co-occurring TCRs were grouped with DBSCAN, and TCRdist sequence similarity was added when clustering was performed within HLA-allele-positive subsets. Repertoires with fewer than 30,000 or more than 120,000 public chains were left out of co-occurrence clustering, as were five repertoires with anomalous nucleotide sharing. TCRdb retrieved this table from immuneACCESS and kept in-frame rearrangements only. Not all clones are present; in checked studies, unresolved V genes account for under half, and no reason is known for the remainder. From that table come the V and J calls and clone size; the DNA was used to work out D and trimming. In this sample the table shows roughly 150,000 clones, around 70% of which occur a single time. The ten largest clonotypes hold 1.5% to 2% of the sample.

V sheds 6 bases and J sheds 0 bases, leaving 12 bases between their ends. Reading the germline V gene gives CDR1 MDHEN and CDR2 SYDVKM. The CDR3 measures 16 amino acids from cysteine to phenylalanine. Here the CDR3 DNA is all that survives: 48 bases in frame from base 1. Comments on this clone: Its antigen target is currently unknown. The sample holds no much larger clone one base away, and base qualities are not on file.

The cohort was made up of about 670 healthy bone marrow donors. All cohort members were sampled while nominally healthy, although unrecorded immune exposures were likely present. The donor was CMV seronegative and belonged to the group of around 350 seronegative cohort members. Each donor provided a peripheral blood sample, and peripheral blood mononuclear cells were used for TCR beta sequencing. The Qiagen DNeasy Blood Extraction Kit was used to extract genomic DNA from the blood cell samples. This sequence uses TRBV28 and TRBJ2-6; a tentative D call is TRBD2 (5 bases match). This clonotype was obtained from a woman aged 30 to 39 in good health and CMV-seronegative. Sequences were obtained from PBMCs. This receptor carries the CDR3 CASSLYSGSGANVLTF. DNA sequence: TGTGCCAGCAGCTTGTACAGCGGCTCTGGGGCCAACGTCCTGACTTTC.